Here is one T cell receptor (beta chain) with its context. Its antigen is not known. Each PCR replicate from the sorted subsets contained around 0.2 ug DNA, which is some 30,000 T cell genomes. Original processing notes: Because ImmunoSEQ provided only junction sequences with no quality scores, the filtering differed. Only in-frame clones appear in the TCRdb table, and some are missing; sequencing was by immunoSEQ multiplex PCR. That table is the source of V, J and clone size, and D and trimming were worked out from the DNA. In the table there are about 680,000 clones, about 91% of which are singletons. Naive CD8 populations comprised CD45RO-negative cells positively selected for CCR7, excluding terminally differentiated effector memory CD45RA+ cells. V shed 6 bases and J shed 0 bases, with 6 bases lying between them. CDR3 size: 13 residues. Germline-derived CDR1 and CDR2 are MNHEY and SMNVEV (reference sequence).

The data stem from a study of shared clonotypes between healthy human individuals. Study-wide points: Clonotypes shared by all four sorted-subset donors had higher generation probabilities than non-shared clonotypes. How much donors shared clonotypes was expected to be affected by sequencing depth.

Source material: naive CD8+ T cells sorted from blood. V gene TRBV27 combines with J gene TRBJ1-5, with D tentatively TRBD1 (5 bases). This receptor was taken from a man aged 25 to 45 in good health. The CDR3 sequence is CASSTGSNQPQHF. The CDR3 bases are TGTGCCAGCAGCACAGGTAGCAATCAGCCCCAGCATTTT.